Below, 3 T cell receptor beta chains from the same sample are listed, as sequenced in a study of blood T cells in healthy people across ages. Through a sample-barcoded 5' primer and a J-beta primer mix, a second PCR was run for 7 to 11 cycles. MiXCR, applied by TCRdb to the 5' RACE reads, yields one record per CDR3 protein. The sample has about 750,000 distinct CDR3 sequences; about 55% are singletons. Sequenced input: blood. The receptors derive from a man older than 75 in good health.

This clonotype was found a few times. The CDR3 bases are TGTGCCAGCAGTTACGCGGACAGGCTGGGCAAAAACATTCAGTACTTC. Translation gives CASSYADRLGKNIQYF. The rearrangement joins TRBV6-6 to TRBJ2-7; 7 bases are shared with TRBD1. The last part of the DNA fits TRBJ2-4 better; the J call may be wrong. CDR3 size: 16 residues. CDR1 and CDR2 from the germline V gene are MNHNY and SVGAGI (reference sequence).

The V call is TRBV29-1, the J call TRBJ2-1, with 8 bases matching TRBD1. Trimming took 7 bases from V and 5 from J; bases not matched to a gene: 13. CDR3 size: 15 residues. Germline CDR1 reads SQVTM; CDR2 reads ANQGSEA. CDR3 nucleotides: TGCAGCGGGGGACAGGCATTATTTGGGGACAATGAGCAGTTCTTC. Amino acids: CSGGQALFGDNEQFF.

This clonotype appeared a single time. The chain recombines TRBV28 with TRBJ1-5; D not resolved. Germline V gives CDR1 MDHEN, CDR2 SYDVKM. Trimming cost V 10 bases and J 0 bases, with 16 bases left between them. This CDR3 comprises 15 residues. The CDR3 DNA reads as TGTGCCACCGCAGATTTATCCTATAGCAATCAGCCCCAGCATTTT. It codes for CATADLSYSNQPQHF. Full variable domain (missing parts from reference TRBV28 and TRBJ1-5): DVKVTQSSRYLVKRTGEKVFLECVQDMDHENMFWYRQDPGLGLRLIYFSYDVKMKEKGDIPEGYSVSREKKERFSLILESASTNQTSMYLCATADLSYSNQPQHFGDGTRLSIL.